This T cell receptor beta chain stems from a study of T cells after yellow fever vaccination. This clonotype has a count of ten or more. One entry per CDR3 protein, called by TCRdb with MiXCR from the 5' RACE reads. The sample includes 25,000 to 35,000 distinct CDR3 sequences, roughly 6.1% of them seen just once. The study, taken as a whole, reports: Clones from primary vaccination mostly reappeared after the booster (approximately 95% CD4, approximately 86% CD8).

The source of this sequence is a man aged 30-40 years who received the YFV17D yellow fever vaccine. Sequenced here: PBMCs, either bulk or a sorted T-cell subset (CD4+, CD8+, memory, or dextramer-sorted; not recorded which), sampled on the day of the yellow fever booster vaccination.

For the CDR3, the DNA is TGCGCCAGCAGCTTGGCCCCTCAGGGCATAGGGGACGAGCAGTACTTC. Translated, it gives CASSLAPQGIGDEQYF. This chain links TRBV5-1 with TRBJ2-7, with D maybe TRBD1 (5 bases). CDR3 length: 16 residues. Germline V CDR1 and CDR2: SGHRS, YFSETQ. The V end lost 0 bases, the J end lost 5 bases, and 18 bases lay between the germline ends.